The clone carrying this T cell receptor beta chain was counted between two and nine times. The target antigen is unknown. Unmatched junction bases numbered 12, after V lost 5 bases and J lost 1 base. Looked up from germline, CDR1 is SGHAT and CDR2 is FQNNGV. The CDR3 length is 17 residues. This sample is part of a study of response to subunit inactivated influenza vaccine. Notes on the study in general: The study's authors posited that every seasonal influenza vaccination enlists few new T cells.

TCRdb ran MiXCR on the RT-PCR reads and lists one entry per CDR3 protein. Here the sample spans 450,000 to 700,000 distinct CDR3 sequences, around 15% being singletons. The sequence derives from a man aged 45-60 years who received an inactivated influenza vaccine. This specimen consisted of PBMCs from blood, obtained 11 to 12 days after vaccination. This chain uses TRBV11-2 with TRBJ2-3, with TRBD1 matching over 7 bases. CDR3 nucleotide sequence: TGTGCCAGCAGCCCTTGGGAGCAGGGACAGCGCACAGATACGCAGTATTTT. Translating gives CASSPWEQGQRTDTQYF.